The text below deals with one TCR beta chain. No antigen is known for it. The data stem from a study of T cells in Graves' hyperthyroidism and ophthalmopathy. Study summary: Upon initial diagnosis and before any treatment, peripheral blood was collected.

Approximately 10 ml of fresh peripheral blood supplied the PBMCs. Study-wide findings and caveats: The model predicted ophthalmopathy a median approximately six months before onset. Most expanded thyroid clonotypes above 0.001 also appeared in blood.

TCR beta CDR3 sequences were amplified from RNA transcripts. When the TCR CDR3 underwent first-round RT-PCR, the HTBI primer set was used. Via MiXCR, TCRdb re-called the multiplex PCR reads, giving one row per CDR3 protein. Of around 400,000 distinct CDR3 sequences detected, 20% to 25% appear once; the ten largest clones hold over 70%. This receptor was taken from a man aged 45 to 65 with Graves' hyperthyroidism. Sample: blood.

The CDR3 spells CASSTTGHETQYF. DNA for the CDR3: TGTGCCAGCAGCACGACAGGGCACGAGACCCAGTACTTC. The genes are TRBV7-2 and TRBJ2-5; TRBD1 matches at 7 bases. This CDR3 region has 13 residues. Germline CDR1 is SGHTA and CDR2 is FQGNSA. V trimming: 5 bases; J trimming: 5 bases; junction bases outside the gene matches: 5. The full variable domain, rest sourced from reference TRBV7-2 and TRBJ2-5, is GAGVSQSPSNKVTEKGKDVELRCDPISGHTALYWYRQSLGQGLEFLIYFQGNSAPDKSGLPSDRFSAERTGGSVSTLTIQRTQQEDSAVYLCASSTTGHETQYFGPGTRLLVL.